A selection of T cell receptor beta chains follows, all from one sample in a study of blood T cell repertoires in COVID-19. Profiling relied on immunoSEQ multiplex PCR, and the TCRdb table lists in-frame clones only, not all of them. The data contain about 260,000 clones, roughly 85% of them singletons. Sequencing used peripheral blood. These receptors came from a woman aged 45-65 years who had recovered from COVID-19. Both conserved end residues are part of each CDR3. D genes are given only for firm matches. Some rows mark clone size as missing; the rest say once, few, many or name a class of expanded clone.

NA,TRBD1,TRBV9,TRBJ2-2,CASSVFDRANTGELFF,TGTGCCAGCAGCGTATTCGACAGGGCTAACACCGGGGAGCTGTTTTTT
NA,NA,TRBV18,TRBJ1-5,CASSPVADSNQPQHF,TGTGCCAGCTCACCGGTGGCGGATAGCAATCAGCCCCAGCATTTT
NA,NA,TRBV19,TRBJ2-7,CASSLTGSSYEQYF,TGTGCCAGTAGCTTGACGGGGAGCTCCTACGAGCAGTACTTC
NA,TRBD2,TRBV7-2,TRBJ2-5,CASSPTSGQETQYF,TGTGCCAGCAGCCCCACTAGCGGACAAGAGACCCAGTACTTC
NA,TRBD1,TRBV7-6,TRBJ1-3,CASSLGAFRAGQGSGNTIYF,TGTGCCAGCAGCTTAGGAGCATTTCGGGCGGGACAGGGCTCTGGAAACACCATATATTTT
NA,NA,TRBV5-1,TRBJ2-5,CASSLAGLTSQETQYF,TGCGCCAGCAGCTTGGCAGGACTAACCTCTCAAGAGACCCAGTACTTC
few,TRBD1,TRBV5-4,TRBJ1-6,CASSHGQGNSPLHF,TGTGCCAGCAGCCACGGACAGGGGAATTCACCCCTCCACTTT
few,TRBD1,TRBV30,TRBJ2-7,CAWSAGQGYEQYF,TGTGCCTGGAGCGCCGGACAGGGGTACGAGCAGTACTTC
NA,NA,TRBV4-2,TRBJ1-4,CASSQVGREGDEKLFF,TGTGCCAGCAGCCAAGTCGGCCGGGAGGGGGATGAAAAACTGTTTTTT
NA,TRBD2,TRBV24-1,TRBJ2-5,CATSESGGARETQYF,TGTGCCACCAGCGAGAGCGGGGGGGCGCGAGAGACCCAGTACTTC
NA,TRBD1,TRBV29-1,TRBJ1-2,CSVGRQGSYGYTF,TGCAGCGTTGGGAGACAGGGGTCGTATGGCTACACCTTC
NA,NA,TRBV18,TRBJ1-6,CASSPPGGSGPLHF,TGTGCCAGCTCACCACCGGGAGGGTCTGGGCCCCTCCACTTT
few,TRBD1,TRBV29-1,TRBJ1-5,CSVGGQESQPQHF,TGCAGCGTTGGGGGACAGGAGAGTCAGCCCCAGCATTTT
NA,TRBD2,TRBV7-3,TRBJ2-3,CASSFSGTGDTQYF,TGTGCCAGCAGCTTTAGCGGGACTGGGGATACGCAGTATTTT
NA,TRBD1,TRBV7-9,TRBJ2-2,CASSPRQGTGELFF,TGTGCCAGCAGCCCAAGACAGGGAACCGGGGAGCTGTTTTTT
NA,NA,TRBV7-2,TRBJ1-4,CASSFGQPGGEKLFF,TGTGCCAGCAGCTTTGGACAGCCCGGTGGGGAAAAACTGTTTTTT
many,TRBD1,TRBV27,TRBJ2-7,CASSRTGLDEGYEQYF,TGTGCCAGCAGTAGGACAGGGTTGGACGAGGGCTACGAGCAGTACTTC
NA,NA,TRBV4-3,TRBJ1-1,CASSQGHRATEAFF,TGCGCCAGCAGCCAAGGACACAGGGCGACTGAAGCTTTCTTT
NA,TRBD2,TRBV28,TRBJ2-3,CASRGTSGNTDTQYF,TGTGCCAGCAGGGGGACTAGCGGAAACACAGATACGCAGTATTTT
once,TRBD2,TRBV6-2/TRBV6-3,TRBJ2-7,CASSFGQIAGGDEQYF,TGTGCCAGCAGTTTCGGTCAGATAGCGGGAGGCGACGAGCAGTACTTC
NA,NA,TRBV7-9,TRBJ1-1,CASSLWVGGTEAFF,TGTGCCAGCAGCTTATGGGTGGGAGGGACTGAAGCTTTCTTT
NA,NA,TRBV6-5,TRBJ2-7,CASSPHTGSYEQYF,TGTGCCAGCAGCCCCCACACAGGGAGCTACGAGCAGTACTTC
NA,NA,TRBV4-1,TRBJ2-6,CASSPTVGAGANVLTF,TGCGCCAGCAGCCCGACTGTTGGCGCTGGGGCCAACGTCCTGACTTTC
NA,TRBD1,TRBV18,TRBJ1-5,CASSPQGTGVQPQHF,TGTGCCAGCTCACCCCAAGGGACAGGGGTTCAGCCCCAGCATTTT
NA,TRBD1,TRBV7-2,TRBJ1-5,CASSPGTAGNQPQHF,TGTGCCAGCAGCCCGGGGACAGCCGGCAATCAGCCCCAGCATTTT
NA,TRBD2,TRBV7-2,TRBJ2-5,CASRELAGTPIGETQYF,TGTGCCAGCAGGGAACTAGCGGGGACGCCTATTGGGGAGACCCAGTACTTC
NA,TRBD1,TRBV7-7,TRBJ2-5,CASSTGTRGRETQYF,TGTGCCAGCAGCACCGGGACAAGGGGGCGGGAGACCCAGTACTTC
few,NA,TRBV18,TRBJ1-1,CASSPQATEAFF,TGTGCCAGCTCACCCCAGGCCACTGAAGCTTTCTTT
NA,TRBD2,TRBV28,TRBJ2-1,CATSPPASGGAGQFF,TGTGCCACATCCCCGCCGGCTAGCGGGGGGGCTGGGCAGTTCTTC
NA,NA,TRBV5-5,TRBJ1-2,CASSLGVGARTAGYTF,TGTGCCAGCAGCTTGGGCGTGGGGGCGCGTACTGCCGGCTACACCTTC
NA,TRBD1,TRBV23-1,TRBJ2-2,CASIRGQGDTGELFF,TGCGCCAGCATCCGTGGGCAGGGGGACACCGGGGAGCTGTTTTTT
few,NA,TRBV3-1/TRBV3-2,TRBJ1-5,CASSQDPMSNQPQHF,TGTGCCAGCAGCCAAGATCCAATGAGCAATCAGCCCCAGCATTTT
NA,NA,TRBV7-9,TRBJ2-7,CASSQNREPNYEQYF,TGTGCCAGCAGCCAGAACAGGGAACCCAACTACGAGCAGTACTTC
NA,TRBD2,TRBV29-1,TRBJ2-7,CSVVVASSRRGEQYF,TGCAGCGTTGTGGTGGCGAGTAGCAGGCGGGGGGAGCAGTACTTC
NA,NA,TRBV5-8,TRBJ2-5,CASSLSGETQYF,TGTGCCAGCAGCTTGTCCGGGGAGACCCAGTACTTC
NA,TRBD1,TRBV10-3,TRBJ2-1,CAISHRTGDYNEQFF,TGTGCCATCAGCCATCGGACAGGGGATTACAATGAGCAGTTCTTC
NA,TRBD1,TRBV5-1,TRBJ1-2,CASSLDQGAGYGYTF,TGCGCCAGCAGCTTGGATCAGGGGGCGGGTTATGGCTACACCTTC
NA,NA,TRBV6-5,TRBJ1-1,CASRLTRQVNTEAFF,TGTGCCAGCAGACTGACAAGACAGGTTAACACTGAAGCTTTCTTT